The 13 T cell receptor beta chains listed next were all sequenced from one sample in a study of T-cell memory formation after mild COVID-19. A single record per CDR3 protein comes from TCRdb applying MiXCR to the 5' RACE reads. Counted here are some 300,000 distinct CDR3 sequences, around a fifth occurring once; the ten biggest clones make up 20% to 25%. Material for sequencing was PBMCs or a T cell subset sorted from them (not recorded which). The receptors stem from a man younger than 30 who had mild COVID-19 (a few samples of this study predate the infection). Cell type and time point are not known.

The chain uses TRBV5-1 and TRBJ2-2; 9 bases are a match to TRBD1. The V gene end was trimmed by 9 bases and the J gene end by 7 bases; junction bases not matched to a gene: 4. This CDR3 is built from 12 residues. From germline, CDR1 is SGHRS and CDR2 YFSETQ. The CDR3 sequence: CATGQGSGELFF. The CDR3 region has the DNA TGCGCCACCGGACAGGGGAGCGGGGAGCTGTTTTTT.

V usage is TRBV7-8 and J usage is TRBJ2-4; D could derive from TRBD1 or TRBD2 (5 bases each). This CDR3 has 17 residues. Germline values: CDR1 SGHVS, CDR2 FQNEAQ. Trimming removed 1 base at V and 0 bases at J, with 13 bases between. The CDR3 sequence is CASSLERDLLAKNIQYF. CDR3 nucleotides: TGTGCCAGCAGCTTAGAACGGGACCTACTAGCCAAAAACATTCAGTACTTC.

This clonotype was detected a few times. This sequence joins TRBV16 and TRBJ2-7; D is possibly TRBD1 or TRBD2 (6 bases each). Looked up from germline, CDR1 is KGHSY and CDR2 is FQNENV. This CDR3 is built from 14 residues. V gave up 4 bases and J gave up 5 bases, with 15 bases separating them. The CDR3 loop is CASSLRGGQDEQYV. CDR3 coding DNA: TGTGCCAGCAGCCTACGTGGGGGGCAAGACGAGCAGTACGTC.

The chain couples TRBV7-2 to TRBJ1-4; D gene uncertain. Germline assignment: CDR1 SGHTA and CDR2 FQGNSA. Deletions cut 5 bases from V and 4 bases from J, with 8 bases between. This CDR3 is built from 13 residues. DNA of the CDR3: TGTGCCAGCAGCCGGTCCATTAATGAAAAACTGTTTTTT. Its protein product is CASSRSINEKLFF.

In this sample, this clonotype turned up many times. J is TRBJ2-3 and V is TRBV5-6; 7 bases are a match to TRBD2. Trimming at V came to 7 bases and at J to 2 bases, leaving 4 bases not matched to a gene. Germline-derived CDR1 and CDR2 are SGHDT and YYEEEE. CDR3 length: 13 amino acids. The CDR3 DNA reads as TGTGCCAGCCGGACTAGTCACACAGATACGCAGTATTTT. Translation: CASRTSHTDTQYF.

This sequence joins TRBV10-3 and TRBJ2-5; D uncertain. The V gene's germline CDR1 is ENHRY and CDR2 SYGVKD. The CDR3 totals 15 residues. V lost 6 bases, J lost 2 bases, and 16 bases lay in between. The CDR3 bases are TGTGCCATCAGGCCCGGATACAAGAATCAAGAGACCCAGTACTTC. Translating gives CAIRPGYKNQETQYF.

The rearrangement uses TRBV24-1 and TRBJ2-2, with 9 nucleotides matching TRBD1. Germline V gene sequence: CDR1 KGHDR, CDR2 SFDVKD. This CDR3 is built from 16 residues. V shed 4 bases and J 5 bases; nucleotides not matched to a gene: 7. As DNA, the CDR3 is TGTGCCACCAGTGAGGCCGGGACAGGGCGAACCGGGGAGCTGTTTTTT. Protein sequence: CATSEAGTGRTGELFF.

J is TRBJ2-1 and V is TRBV10-3, with 9 nucleotides matching TRBD1. V gave up 10 bases and J gave up 7 bases; unmatched junction bases: 8. CDR1 and CDR2 from the germline V gene are ENHRY and SYGVKD. This CDR3 has 13 residues. This CDR3 reads CATGTGFGNEQFF. The CDR3 DNA sequence: TGTGCCACCGGGACAGGGTTTGGTAATGAGCAGTTCTTC.

This sequence joins TRBV4-1 and TRBJ2-5, with D unclear. Germline-derived CDR1 and CDR2 are MGHRA and YSYEKL. The CDR3 is made up of 13 amino acids. Trimming removed 2 bases from V and 4 bases from J, with 8 bases in between. In nucleotides, the CDR3 is TGCGCCAGCAGCCAATGGCTCGGAGAGACCCAGTACTTC. This encodes CASSQWLGETQYF.

V and J are TRBV6-1 and TRBJ1-1; D gene unclear. V was clipped by 8 bases and J by 0 bases, with 16 bases between them. There are 15 residues in the CDR3. Germline lookup yields CDR1 MNHNS and CDR2 SASEGT. The CDR3 DNA sequence: TGTGCCAGCCATTACGGACGGGCTATGAACACTGAAGCTTTCTTT. Protein: CASHYGRAMNTEAFF.

The rearrangement uses TRBV6-1 and TRBJ1-5, with D possibly TRBD1 on 5 matching bases. The ends were cut back, 1 base at V and 7 bases at J, with 8 bases in the middle. The V gene's germline CDR1 is MNHNS and CDR2 SASEGT. The CDR3 is 13 amino acids. In DNA, the CDR3 is TGTGCCAGCAGTGAAGGTGGGGGGCAGCCCCAGCATTTT. It specifies CASSEGGGQPQHF.

V gene TRBV20-1 combines with J gene TRBJ2-1; 14 nucleotides line up with TRBD2. The CDR3 covers 14 residues. CDR1 is DFQATT, CDR2 SNEGSKA, per germline (reference sequence). V shed 5 bases and J 8 bases; nucleotides not matched to a gene: 5. CDR3 in DNA: TGCAGTGCTCTACGACTAGCGGGGGGGCATGAGCAGTTCTTC. This gives the protein CSALRLAGGHEQFF.

The V call is TRBV19, the J call TRBJ1-1, with D possibly TRBD1 on 5 matching bases. The CDR3 is 14 residues long. V lost 3 bases and J 4 bases, leaving 12 bases between the germline ends. Germline V gene lookup returns CDR1 LNHDA and CDR2 SQIVND (reference sequence). The CDR3 loop reads CASSIGQEGTEAFF. The DNA for the CDR3 is TGTGCCAGTAGTATCGGACAAGAGGGCACTGAAGCTTTCTTT.